Shown below are 5 T cell receptor beta chains from a single sample sequenced in a study of CD8+ T cells in alopecia areata. The treatment: oral pan-JAK inhibitor, 5-10 mg twice daily. TCR sequencing used cDNA made by reverse transcription of extracted RNA. Assay: immunoSEQ multiplex PCR; the TCRdb copy retains only in-frame clones and omits some. Here the sample spans more than 110,000 clones, nearly 55% being singletons. Sequences were derived from CD8+ T cells sorted from blood, sampled at week 4, from a patient treated with tofacitinib. The receptors here all came from a human donor with alopecia areata.

Turning to this clone: In the same sample, other DNA sequences code for this CDR3. The CDR3 nucleotides read TGTGCCAGCAGCCTCCAGGATACGCAGTATTTT. This translates into CASSLQDTQYF. The genes are TRBV5-6 and TRBJ2-3; no clear D gene. Germline V gene sequence: CDR1 SGHDT, CDR2 YYEEEE. The CDR3 loop spans 11 amino acids. V gave up 4 bases and J gave up 6 bases, with 6 bases separating them.

The genes are TRBV5-4 and TRBJ1-2, with a weak D call TRBD1 (6 bases). Trimming removed 5 bases at V and 13 bases at J, with 18 bases between. CDR1 SGHNT and CDR2 YYREEE come from the germline V gene (reference sequence). CDR3 size: 12 residues. CDR3 in amino acids: CASRTPPGAITF. The CDR3 DNA follows: TGTGCCAGCAGGACCCCCCCGGGGGCGATCACCTTC.

The genes are TRBV7-3 and TRBJ1-1; TRBD1 agrees at 7 bases. Trimming removed 0 bases from V and 0 bases from J; junction bases left unmatched: 4. Germline V gene sequence: CDR1 SGHTA, CDR2 FQGTGA. The CDR3 runs 16 residues. The CDR3 protein is CASSLTGTAMNTEAFF. DNA for the CDR3: TGTGCCAGCAGCTTAACCGGGACAGCCATGAACACTGAAGCTTTCTTT.

This clone was detected a few times. The chain joins TRBV30 to TRBJ1-1, with a possible D match to TRBD1 (6 bases). Trimming took 2 bases from V and 4 from J, leaving 11 bases between them. The CDR3 is 13 residues long. Germline CDR1 reads GTSNPN; CDR2 reads SVGIG (reference sequence). Here the CDR3 reads CAWSSQGGTEAFF. The DNA of the CDR3 is TGTGCCTGGAGTTCTCAAGGGGGCACTGAAGCTTTCTTT.

This clone has a handful of counts. V gene TRBV6-5 combines with J gene TRBJ2-7; weak D call: TRBD1 (6 bases). CDR1 and CDR2 from the germline V gene are MNHEY and SVGAGI. The CDR3 has 15 amino acids. Between the trimmed V and J ends, which lost 4 bases and 2 bases, there was a span of 15 bases. The CDR3 is CASSSSLRTAYEQYF. The CDR3 DNA sequence: TGTGCCAGCAGTTCCTCCCTTAGGACAGCCTACGAGCAGTACTTC.